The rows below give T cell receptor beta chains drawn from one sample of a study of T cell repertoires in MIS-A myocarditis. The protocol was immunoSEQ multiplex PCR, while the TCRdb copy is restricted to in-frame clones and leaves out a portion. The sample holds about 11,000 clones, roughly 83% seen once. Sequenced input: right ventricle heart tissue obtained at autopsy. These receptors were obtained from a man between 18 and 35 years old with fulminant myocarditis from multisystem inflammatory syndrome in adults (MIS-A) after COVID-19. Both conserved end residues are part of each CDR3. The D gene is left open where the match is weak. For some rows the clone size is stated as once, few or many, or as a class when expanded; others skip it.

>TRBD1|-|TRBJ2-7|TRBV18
CASSLRDRFYEQYF
TGTGCCAGCTCCCTCCGGGACAGGTTCTACGAGCAGTACTTC
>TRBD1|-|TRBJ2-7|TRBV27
CASSYTGTGGNEQYF
TGTGCCAGCAGTTATACCGGGACAGGGGGTAACGAGCAGTACTTC
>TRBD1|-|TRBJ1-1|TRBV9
CASSVVGGREAFF
TGTGCCAGCAGCGTAGTAGGGGGCCGGGAAGCTTTCTTT
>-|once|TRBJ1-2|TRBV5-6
CASSKIQGLRDYGYTF
TGTGCCAGCAGCAAGATCCAGGGGCTCCGTGACTATGGCTACACCTTC
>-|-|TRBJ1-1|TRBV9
CASSPGTDFDTEAFF
TGTGCCAGCAGCCCGGGGACGGACTTCGACACTGAAGCTTTCTTT
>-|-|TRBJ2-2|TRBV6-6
CASTLRNTGELFF
TGTGCCAGCACTCTCAGGAACACCGGGGAGCTGTTTTTT
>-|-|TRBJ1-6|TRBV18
CASSATGRDSPLHF
TGTGCCAGCTCTGCGACAGGTAGAGACTCACCCCTCCACTTT
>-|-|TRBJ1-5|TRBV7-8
CASAIRGVSNQPQHF
TGTGCCAGCGCAATTAGGGGGGTGAGCAATCAGCCCCAGCATTTT
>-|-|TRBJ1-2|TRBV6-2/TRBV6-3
CASSYNLGYGYTF
TGTGCCAGCAGTTACAATTTGGGGTACGGCTACACCTTC
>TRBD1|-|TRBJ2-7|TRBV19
CASSKGQGGYEQYF
TGTGCCAGTAGCAAGGGACAGGGAGGCTACGAGCAGTACTTC
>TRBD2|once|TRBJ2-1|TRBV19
CASSMGSGRYQYNEQFF
TGTGCCAGTAGTATGGGTAGCGGGAGGTACCAGTACAATGAGCAGTTCTTC
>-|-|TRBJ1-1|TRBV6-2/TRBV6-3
CASSYAGVVTEAFF
TGTGCCAGCAGTTACGCGGGGGTCGTCACTGAAGCTTTCTTT
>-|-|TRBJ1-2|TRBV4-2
CASSPSEGPQLYGYTF
TGTGCCAGCAGCCCGTCGGAGGGCCCTCAACTTTATGGCTACACCTTC
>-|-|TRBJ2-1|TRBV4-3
CASSLQRSGRSSYNEQFF
TGCGCCAGCAGTCTACAAAGAAGCGGGCGCAGCTCCTACAATGAGCAGTTCTTC
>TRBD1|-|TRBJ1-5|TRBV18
CASAGQLSNQPQHF
TGTGCCAGCGCGGGACAGCTAAGCAATCAGCCCCAGCATTTT
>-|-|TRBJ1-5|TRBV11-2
CASSEKGATQHF
TGTGCCAGCAGCGAGAAGGGCGCTACCCAGCATTTT
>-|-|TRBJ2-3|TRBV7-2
CASSPKPVYRGGADTQYF
TGTGCCAGCAGCCCGAAGCCCGTATACAGGGGGGGTGCAGATACGCAGTATTTT
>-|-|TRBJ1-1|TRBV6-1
CASSERIFLGFPDTEAFF
TGTGCCAGCAGTGAACGAATTTTTTTGGGGTTTCCAGACACTGAAGCTTTCTTT
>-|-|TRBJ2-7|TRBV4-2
CASSQEASETYEQYF
TGTGCCAGCAGCCAAGAGGCTAGCGAGACCTACGAGCAGTACTTC
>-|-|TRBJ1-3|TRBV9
CASSVGQLTSGNTIYF
TGTGCCAGCAGCGTAGGACAGCTAACCTCTGGAAACACCATATATTTT
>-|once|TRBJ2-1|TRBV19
CASTSYMGSLNEQFF
TGTGCCAGTACTTCCTATATGGGGAGTTTAAATGAGCAGTTCTTC
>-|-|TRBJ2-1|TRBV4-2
CASSQEVPSLGTGSYNEQFF
TGTGCCAGCAGCCAAGAGGTTCCGTCCTTAGGTACAGGTTCCTACAATGAGCAGTTCTTC
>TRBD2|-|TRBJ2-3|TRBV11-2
CASSHGGLATDTQYF
TGTGCCAGCAGCCATGGGGGACTAGCAACAGATACGCAGTATTTT
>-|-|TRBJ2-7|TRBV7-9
CASGGRGLITYEQYF
TGTGCCAGCGGGGGCCGGGGACTGATTACCTACGAGCAGTACTTC
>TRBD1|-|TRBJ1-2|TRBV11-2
CASSSGTGRDYTF
TGTGCCAGCAGCTCCGGGACAGGTCGTGACTACACCTTC
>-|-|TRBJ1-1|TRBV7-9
CASSGLGRPFF
TGTGCCAGCAGCGGCCTAGGCAGGCCTTTCTTT
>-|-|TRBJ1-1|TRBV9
CASSVGGRGATEAFF
TGTGCCAGCAGCGTAGGGGGCAGGGGAGCGACTGAAGCTTTCTTT
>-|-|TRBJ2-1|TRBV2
CASSRYNEQFF
TGTGCCAGCAGTCGTTACAATGAGCAGTTCTTC
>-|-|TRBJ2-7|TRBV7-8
CASSLGSYEQYF
TGTGCCAGCAGCTTAGGTAGCTACGAGCAGTACTTC
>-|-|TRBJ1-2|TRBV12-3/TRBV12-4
CASSFMMAAGYTF
TGTGCCAGCAGTTTCATGATGGCTGCCGGCTACACCTTC
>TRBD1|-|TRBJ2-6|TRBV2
CASGRDRVFGANVLTF
TGTGCCAGTGGAAGGGACAGGGTATTTGGGGCCAACGTCCTGACTTTC
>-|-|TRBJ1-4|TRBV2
CASDKQTSGKLFF
TGTGCCAGCGACAAGCAAACGTCCGGAAAACTGTTTTTT
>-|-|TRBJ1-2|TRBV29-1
CSVYGFGRNYGYTF
TGCAGCGTCTATGGGTTCGGACGGAACTATGGCTACACCTTC
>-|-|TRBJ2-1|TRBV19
CASSSRVSFYNEQFF
TGTGCCAGTAGTAGTAGAGTGAGCTTCTACAATGAGCAGTTCTTC
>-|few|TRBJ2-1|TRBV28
CASRDVMGPYNEQFF
TGTGCCAGCAGGGATGTGATGGGGCCGTACAATGAGCAGTTCTTC
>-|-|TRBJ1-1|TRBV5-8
CASSLVPRSGTEAFF
TGTGCCAGCAGCTTGGTCCCCAGGAGCGGCACTGAAGCTTTCTTT
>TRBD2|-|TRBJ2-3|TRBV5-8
CASSGPGLASTDTQYF
TGTGCCAGCAGCGGACCGGGACTAGCTAGCACAGATACGCAGTATTTT
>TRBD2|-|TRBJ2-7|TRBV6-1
CASSESLAGGGRSYEQYF
TGTGCCAGCAGTGAAAGCTTGGCGGGGGGGGGCCGTTCCTACGAGCAGTACTTC